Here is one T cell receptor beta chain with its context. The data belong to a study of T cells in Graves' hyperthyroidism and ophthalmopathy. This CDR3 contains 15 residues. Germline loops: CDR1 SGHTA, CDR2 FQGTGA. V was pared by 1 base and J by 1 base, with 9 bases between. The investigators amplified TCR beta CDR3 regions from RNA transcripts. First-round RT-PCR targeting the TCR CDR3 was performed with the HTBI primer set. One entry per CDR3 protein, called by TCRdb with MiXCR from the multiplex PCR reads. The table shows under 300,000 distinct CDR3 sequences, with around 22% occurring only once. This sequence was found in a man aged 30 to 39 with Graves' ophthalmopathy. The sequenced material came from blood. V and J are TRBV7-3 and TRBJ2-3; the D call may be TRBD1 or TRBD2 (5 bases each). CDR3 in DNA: TGTGCCAGCAGCTTAAGACAGAGGGGCACAGATACGCAGTATTTT. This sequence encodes CASSLRQRGTDTQYF.